The present T cell receptor (beta chain) was sequenced within a study of T cell responses to AZD1222 COVID-19 vaccine. Findings and limits, study-wide: Clonal diversity may have been underestimated, and the donors were mostly white British, with more females than males. Baseline seropositivity occurred in only a handful of AZD1222 recipients. Of spike-specific TCRs, nearly half reportedly target regions left unmutated in variants. An increase in Spike-specific TCR breadth and depth was observed after two AZD1222 doses.

Libraries were prepared by immunoSEQ multiplex PCR; TCRdb keeps only in-frame clonotypes and omits some of them. Of 90,000 to 100,000 clones listed, roughly 90% are singletons. With respect to this clone: The antigen is not known.

This sample comprised peripheral blood, obtained 28 days after the second AZD1222 dose. This clonotype was obtained from an adult who received the AZD1222 COVID-19 vaccine.

The CDR3 loop is CASSLERPNYEQYF. The CDR3 DNA sequence: TGCGCCAGCAGCTTGGAACGACCGAACTACGAGCAGTACTTC. The rearrangement joins TRBV5-1 to TRBJ2-7; D is ambiguous. The CDR3 runs to 14 residues. Trimming shortened V by 0 bases and J by 3 bases, and 10 bases separated the two germline ends. CDR1 is SGHRS and CDR2 is YFSETQ in the germline V gene.